This T cell receptor (beta chain) originates from a study of beta chain features in type 1 diabetes. General study results and limits: The study found moderately but significantly shorter TCRB CDR3s in all four CD4+ subsets of Type 1 diabetes patients. Possibly, sequencing cDNA over-represented cells that had high TCR expression levels. Any HLA type influence on TCRB rearrangement was left unresolved here.

Sorting of CD4+ naive, central memory, regulatory and stem cell-like memory cells was performed via CD45RO/CCR7/CD25/CD127/CD95/CD27. The CDR3 is 14 amino acids. The germline CDR1 and CDR2 sequences are LNHDA and SQIVND (reference sequence). V lost 5 bases and J 0 bases, leaving 8 bases between the germline ends. As concerns this clone: Its antigen is not identified.

Expressed TCRB transcripts were sequenced because the entire RNA isolate underwent reverse transcription. The average read count of naive, central memory and regulatory T cell samples was about 3.57 million. TCRdb's copy holds only in-frame clones and misses some; the assay was immunoSEQ multiplex PCR. The data show under 250,000 clones, about 15% seen once. The TCR was taken from a man aged 30 to 45 with type 1 diabetes. The genes are TRBV19 and TRBJ2-1; a possible D gene is TRBD2 (5 bases). Sequenced: naive CD4+ T cells from blood. CDR3 residues: CASSEGYSYNEQFF. The DNA of the CDR3 is TGTGCCAGTAGTGAGGGATACTCCTACAATGAGCAGTTCTTC.